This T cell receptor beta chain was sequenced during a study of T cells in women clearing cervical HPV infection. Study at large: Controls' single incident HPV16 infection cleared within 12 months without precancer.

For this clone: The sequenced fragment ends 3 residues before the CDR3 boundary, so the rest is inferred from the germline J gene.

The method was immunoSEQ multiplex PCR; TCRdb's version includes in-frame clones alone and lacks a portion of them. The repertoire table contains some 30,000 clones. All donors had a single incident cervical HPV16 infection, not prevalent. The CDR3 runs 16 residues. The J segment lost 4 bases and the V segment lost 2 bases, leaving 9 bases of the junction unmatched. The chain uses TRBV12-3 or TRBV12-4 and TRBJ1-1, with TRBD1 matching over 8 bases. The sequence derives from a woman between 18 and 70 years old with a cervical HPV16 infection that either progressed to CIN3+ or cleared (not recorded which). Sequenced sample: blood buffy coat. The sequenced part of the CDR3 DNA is TGTGCCAGCAGTTTACTGCAGGGGGCGGGGTCCACTGAA. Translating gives CASSLLQGAGSTE. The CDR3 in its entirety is CASSLLQGAGSTEAFF.